This TCR beta chain was recorded in a study of human T cells and chemical hapten exposure. Background on the study: Throughout the approximately 24-week study, diphenylcyclopropenone was applied weekly to the patients' scalps.

Time point here: pre-sensitization, week 0. Treatment described: therapeutic diphenylcyclopropenone sensitization with weekly scalp DPC. Unfractionated whole blood yielded the extracted total RNA. The CDR3 loop spans 12 amino acids. Per the germline V gene, CDR1 is MNHEY and CDR2 is SMNVEV (reference sequence). The V segment lost 8 bases and the J segment 4 bases; nucleotides outside the gene matches: 5. Individual cDNA molecules each carried unique molecular identifiers attached by the library. MiXCR was run by TCRdb on the RACE reads, yielding one entry per CDR3 protein. The sample lists 300,000 to 450,000 distinct CDR3 sequences, roughly 5.3% occurring once. The table lists this clonotype with many counts.

The TCR sequence derives from a woman in her fifties or sixties with alopecia areata. Some clones in this sample may be carry-over from other donors' samples. The specimen was whole blood, collected in connection with sensitization to the hapten diphenylcyclopropenone (DPC). V and J are TRBV27 and TRBJ2-7; 7 bases are a match to TRBD1. The CDR3 is CASGDSIYEQYF. CDR3 nucleotide sequence: TGTGCCAGCGGGGACAGTATATACGAGCAGTACTTC.